This T cell receptor beta chain was captured by sequencing in a study of T-cell memory formation after mild COVID-19. Study-wide background: Each donor largely had its own TCR clusters.

This clonotype showed up just a few times. Antigen: not known. CDR1 and CDR2 from the germline V gene are SNHLY and FYNNEI. V dropped 7 bases and J dropped 2; count of bases not matched to a gene: 6. This CDR3 contains 15 residues. cDNA libraries for TCR alpha and TCR beta, carrying sample barcodes and UMIs, came from 5'RACE with constant-segment primers. TCRdb re-called the 5' RACE reads through MiXCR, storing one row per CDR3 protein. In the table there are about 400,000 distinct CDR3 sequences, about 22% of which are singletons. Points from the study as a whole: In second-wave clones peaking day 37, SARS-CoV-2 specificity remained unconfirmed. CM and EM subsets held most contracting CD4+ clones; EMRA held CD8+ ones.

This TCR derives from an adult woman who had mild COVID-19 (a few samples of this study predate the infection). Cell type and time point are not known. V usage is TRBV2 and J usage is TRBJ2-1; 9 bases map to TRBD2. Sample: PBMCs or a T cell subset sorted from them (not recorded which). This CDR3 is CASNWASGAYNEQFF. The CDR3 DNA sequence: TGTGCCAGCAATTGGGCTAGCGGGGCCTACAATGAGCAGTTCTTC.